The 22 T cell receptor beta chains below were found in one sample sequenced in a study of blood T cell repertoires in COVID-19. Method: immunoSEQ multiplex PCR; TCRdb's copy keeps in-frame clones and lacks some. The sample carries tens of thousands of clones, around four fifths recorded once. Material for sequencing was peripheral blood. These receptors came from a woman in her sixties with acute or convalescent COVID-19.

V gene TRBV7-2 combines with J gene TRBJ1-3; tentatively, D is TRBD1 (5 bases). This CDR3 contains 16 residues. From germline, CDR1 is SGHTA and CDR2 FQGNSA. V was clipped by 4 bases and J by 0 bases, with 13 bases between them. The CDR3 coding sequence is TGTGCCAGCAGCTCGACAGTTATCAGCTCTGGAAACACCATATATTTT. Amino acid sequence: CASSSTVISSGNTIYF.

The rearrangement uses TRBV27 and TRBJ1-2; 8 bases map to TRBD1. With V trimmed by 6 bases and J by 4 bases, 4 bases remained unmatched. The CDR3 is 13 amino acids. Germline loops: CDR1 MNHEY, CDR2 SMNVEV (reference sequence). The DNA for the CDR3 is TGTGCCAGCAGCAGGGGGCTCCCCTATGGCTACACCTTC. Protein: CASSRGLPYGYTF.

J is TRBJ1-2 and V is TRBV5-1; 12 nucleotides line up with TRBD1. V lost 4 bases and J lost 3; bases outside the gene matches: 7. Germline V gene sequence: CDR1 SGHRS, CDR2 YFSETQ. CDR3 size: 16 residues. CDR3 DNA: TGCGCCAGCAGCACCGGGACAGGGGGCGCGGACTATGGCTACACCTTC. This codes for CASSTGTGGADYGYTF. Supplemented by reference TRBV5-1 and TRBJ1-2, the full variable domain reads KAGVTQTPRYLIKTRGQQVTLSCSPISGHRSVSWYQQTPGQGLQFLFEYFSETQRNKGNFPGRFSGRQFSNSRSEMNVSTLELGDSALYLCASSTGTGGADYGYTFGSGTRLTVV.

The gene calls are TRBV18 and TRBJ1-5, with 7 bases lining up with TRBD1. V was pared by 0 bases and J by 2 bases, with 13 bases of the junction left unmatched. Germline-derived CDR1 and CDR2 are KGHSH and LQKENI. The CDR3 runs to 19 residues. The chain's CDR3 is CASSPPFGQDVGGNQPQHF. As DNA, the CDR3 is TGTGCCAGCTCACCACCGTTCGGACAGGATGTCGGTGGCAATCAGCCCCAGCATTTT. The full variable domain, rest sourced from reference TRBV18 and TRBJ1-5, is NAGVMQNPRHLVRRRGQEARLRCSPMKGHSHVYWYRQLPEEGLKFMVYLQKENIIDESGMPKERFSAEFPKEGPSILRIQQVVRGDSAAYFCASSPPFGQDVGGNQPQHFGDGTRLSIL.

This sequence joins TRBV5-6 and TRBJ2-1; D is unresolved. CDR3 size: 16 residues. From germline, CDR1 is SGHDT and CDR2 YYEEEE. The V end lost 4 bases, the J end lost 0 bases, and 14 bases lay between the germline ends. The CDR3 protein is CASSAYFRSSYNEQFF. CDR3 DNA sequence: TGTGCCAGCAGCGCTTATTTCCGGAGCTCCTACAATGAGCAGTTCTTC.

The chain links TRBV11-3 to TRBJ2-7, with 12 nucleotides matching TRBD1. Germline CDR1 is SGHNT and CDR2 is YENEEA. With V trimmed by 4 bases and J by 0 bases, 10 bases remained unmatched. The CDR3 spans 18 residues. The CDR3 coding sequence is TGTGCCAGCAGCTCGGGACAGGGGGCGTCTTACAGCTCCTACGAGCAGTACTTC. Translated, it gives CASSSGQGASYSSYEQYF.

V usage is TRBV6-5 and J usage is TRBJ1-3; the D is unclear. CDR1 and CDR2 (germline): MNHEY, SVGAGI. V dropped 7 bases and J dropped 4 bases, with 11 bases sitting between them. The CDR3 runs 13 residues. As DNA, the CDR3 is TGTGCCAGCACTGCTACGAGAGGAAACACCATATATTTT. This encodes CASTATRGNTIYF.

The chain combines TRBV4-3 with TRBJ1-3; D uncertain. The CDR3 totals 15 residues. Germline-derived CDR1 and CDR2 are LGHNA and YSLEER. Trimming cost V 0 bases and J 4 bases, with 10 bases left between them. In DNA form, the CDR3 reads TGCGCCAGCAGCCAAGATCGAGGCCCCGGAAACACCATATATTTT. This gives the protein CASSQDRGPGNTIYF.

This CDR3 reads CASSMDRVSYEQYF. As DNA, the CDR3 is TGTGCCAGCAGTATGGACAGGGTCTCCTACGAGCAGTACTTC. The rearrangement joins TRBV6-5 to TRBJ2-7, with 8 bases aligning to TRBD1. V lost 5 bases to trimming and J lost 0 bases; unmatched junction nucleotides: 3. CDR3 length: 14 amino acids. CDR1 and CDR2 from the germline V gene are MNHEY and SVGAGI.

This clone came up a few times. The genes are TRBV15 and TRBJ2-7; 8 bases are shared with TRBD2. This CDR3 comprises 14 residues. V gave up 1 base and J gave up 6 bases; unmatched junction bases: 5. The germline CDR1 and CDR2 sequences are LNHNV and YYDKDF (reference sequence). CDR3 nucleotides: TGTGCCACCAGCAGAGCTGACGGGGGGGTCGAGCAGTACTTC. Amino acids: CATSRADGGVEQYF.

The chain has TRBV20-1 and TRBJ2-7; 8 nucleotides align to TRBD2. The ends lost 3 bases at V and 0 bases at J; junction bases unmatched: 7. Germline V CDR1 and CDR2: DFQATT, SNEGSKA (reference sequence). This CDR3 has 15 amino acids. The chain's CDR3 is CSASGPGGDSYEQYF. The CDR3 DNA reads TGCAGTGCTAGTGGTCCGGGGGGGGACTCCTACGAGCAGTACTTC.

As to this clone: Mismatch with germline at one junction end may stem from a read error. The V call is TRBV2, the J call TRBJ1-2; 10 bases line up with TRBD1. This CDR3 is 14 amino acids long. The germline V gene encodes CDR1 SNHLY and CDR2 FYNNEI. The CDR3 protein is CASREGTGVGELTF. The DNA of the CDR3 is TGTGCCAGCAGAGAAGGGACAGGGGTTGGGGAGTTGACCTTC.

The chain employs TRBV7-2 and TRBJ1-2; 7 bases are a match to TRBD1. Germline CDR1 and CDR2: SGHTA and FQGNSA. The junction had 6 bases not matched to a gene; V was cut back by 1 base and J by 4 bases. The CDR3 runs to 15 residues. The chain's CDR3 is CASSLGRTGIYGYTF. Here the CDR3 DNA reads TGTGCCAGCAGCTTAGGACGGACAGGTATCTATGGCTACACCTTC.

V is TRBV7-2 and J is TRBJ1-2, with a weak D call TRBD1 (5 bases). Germline V gene lookup returns CDR1 SGHTA and CDR2 FQGNSA. The ends were cut back, 0 bases at V and 4 bases at J, with 9 bases in the middle. The CDR3 totals 14 residues. The CDR3 nucleotides are TGTGCCAGCAGCTTAGCCGGGACTGGCTATGGCTACACCTTC. Its translation: CASSLAGTGYGYTF.

The chain links TRBV6-2 or TRBV6-3 to TRBJ1-5; 11 nucleotides align to TRBD1. The CDR3 sequence is 15 residues long. V shed 5 bases, J shed 1 base, and the junction held 1 base outside the gene matches. The germline V gene has CDR1 MNHEY and CDR2 SVGEGT. The CDR3 is CASSGQGASNQPQHF. CDR3 sequence (DNA): TGTGCCAGCAGTGGACAGGGGGCGAGCAATCAGCCCCAGCATTTT.

This clone was observed a few times. The CDR3, as DNA: TGTGCCAGCAGCTTTCCGGTTGGCACTGAAGCTTTCTTT. Residues: CASSFPVGTEAFF. This sequence joins TRBV11-3 and TRBJ1-1; D unresolved. The germline V and J ends were trimmed by 3 bases and 4 bases, with 9 bases remaining between them. Germline CDR1 and CDR2: SGHNT and YENEEA. This CDR3 comprises 13 residues.

The chain couples TRBV5-1 to TRBJ1-4, with 9 bases aligning to TRBD1. Germline-derived CDR1 and CDR2 are SGHRS and YFSETQ. CDR3 size: 16 residues. With 1 base clipped from V and 0 bases from J, the junction kept 1 base outside the gene matches. For the CDR3, the DNA is TGCGCCAGCAGCTTGAGGACAGGGGCAACTAATGAAAAACTGTTTTTT. Its protein is CASSLRTGATNEKLFF.

This clone showed up just a few times. CDR3 residues: CASSIASGQLNEKLFF. CDR3 nucleotides: TGTGCCAGTAGTATAGCCTCGGGACAACTTAATGAAAAACTGTTTTTT. The chain links TRBV19 to TRBJ1-4, with a weak D call TRBD1 (6 bases). The germline V gene encodes CDR1 LNHDA and CDR2 SQIVND (reference sequence). This CDR3 spans 16 amino acids. V lost 1 base, J lost 4 bases, and 13 bases lay in between.

The V and J genes are TRBV6-1 and TRBJ1-5; 7 bases match TRBD1. The V segment lost 0 bases and the J segment 11 bases; nucleotides outside the gene matches: 7. The CDR3 is 14 amino acids. Germline CDR1 MNHNS, CDR2 SASEGT. This CDR3 is CASSEARGFLAQHF. The CDR3 DNA follows: TGTGCCAGCAGTGAAGCCAGGGGGTTCCTAGCCCAGCATTTT.

The genes are TRBV28 and TRBJ2-7; D remains unclear. Germline-derived CDR1 and CDR2 are MDHEN and SYDVKM. V was cut by 6 bases and J by 6 bases, with 9 bases left in between. This CDR3 has 11 residues. CDR3 coding DNA: TGTGCCAGCAGCCCCGGTGGCGAGCAGTACTTC. This encodes CASSPGGEQYF.

This clone has a single count. The chain couples TRBV3-1 (or the pseudogene TRBV3-2) to TRBJ1-2, with no clear D. Germline CDR1 LGHDT, CDR2 YNNKEL (reference sequence). The V end lost 0 bases, the J end lost 5 bases, and 7 bases lay between the germline ends. The length of the CDR3 is 13 residues. The chain's CDR3 is CASSQEAGYGYTF. CDR3 in DNA: TGTGCCAGCAGCCAAGAAGCGGGGTATGGCTACACCTTC.

The chain couples TRBV7-3 to TRBJ1-6; D is uncertain. The CDR3 is 13 amino acids. Germline CDR1 SGHTA, CDR2 FQGTGA. V lost 5 bases and J lost 9, with 11 bases in between. The CDR3 sequence is CASSPTRGSPLHF. CDR3 bases: TGTGCCAGCAGCCCCACCCGAGGTTCACCCCTCCACTTT.